Here is one TCR beta chain with its context. Its antigen is still unknown. The PCR contained 60 Vbeta and 13 Jbeta primers. Some clones are missing from TCRdb's copy, which holds only in-frame ones; the method was immunoSEQ multiplex PCR. The table shows about 110,000 clones, with just under 70% occurring only once. The data belong to a study of cytomegalovirus exposure and HLA in healthy donors. Study outcomes and limitations: In a later analysis, TCR beta V- and J-gene trimming was associated with a missense DCLRE1C variant. HLA alleles showed associations with some 15,000 TCR beta sequences in a later analysis, at a 0.05 false discovery rate.

The CDR3 covers 16 residues. CDR1 and CDR2 (germline): MNHEY, SMNVEV (reference sequence). V was pared by 1 base and J by 1 base, with 2 bases of the junction left unmatched. Sequences were obtained from PBMCs. The receptor comes from a woman in her 70s in good health and CMV-seropositive. The chain uses TRBV27 and TRBJ2-5; 11 positions match TRBD2. This chain's CDR3 is CASSLLAGGPQETQYF. The CDR3 region has the DNA TGTGCCAGCAGTTTATTAGCGGGGGGGCCCCAAGAGACCCAGTACTTC.